The following is a T cell receptor (beta chain) sequence with its context. Authors' data handling: Cell counts per sample came from amplifying reference gene primers. Clones were read by immunoSEQ multiplex PCR, and TCRdb kept only the in-frame ones, dropping some. The D gene and trimming were derived from the DNA, and the V and J assignments and clone size from that table. The table includes about 41,000 clones, 70% to 90% detected once. The data are from a study of blood T cell repertoires in COVID-19. Whole-study context: T cells, B-cell-depleted T cells, or PBMCs supplied cDNA or gDNA.

This CDR3 spans 16 amino acids. The germline V gene encodes CDR1 MNHEY and CDR2 SMNVEV (reference sequence). The V end lost 2 bases, the J end lost 0 bases, and 13 bases lay between the germline ends. The source material was peripheral blood. This chain links TRBV27 with TRBJ1-2; D remains unclear. The sequence was collected from a man aged 55 to 70 with acute or convalescent COVID-19. The CDR3 loop reads CASSLGGGLANYGYTF. The CDR3 coding sequence is TGTGCCAGCAGTTTAGGAGGAGGGTTAGCTAACTATGGCTACACCTTC.